These 10 T cell receptor beta chains share one sample of origin, sequenced in a study of T cells after posttransplantation cyclophosphamide listed by TCRdb under 2016. Receptors were amplified or captured by the immunoSEQ multiplex PCR assay. The table was pulled from immuneACCESS by TCRdb, which kept in-frame rearrangements only. Such tables lose some clones; where checked, under half of the loss comes from unresolved V genes, and the rest has no known cause. This sample lists roughly 49,000 clones; around 84% were detected once. The ten largest clones represent over 2.5% of the sample. Sequenced input: PBMCs. These receptor sequences come from a man between 25 and 39 years old with a blood cancer, CMV-positive, and with a related stem cell donor.

The chain couples TRBV5-5 to TRBJ2-7, with 8 positions matching TRBD1. This CDR3 comprises 15 residues. Trimming took 4 bases from V and 4 from J; bases not matched to a gene: 10. Per germline, CDR1 SGHKS and CDR2 YYEKEE (reference sequence). Written as DNA, the CDR3 is TGTGCCAGCAGCCCCGGACAGGGTGAAGGGTACGAGCAGTACTTC. Translation: CASSPGQGEGYEQYF.

This clone was counted a few times. The CDR3 region is CASSFEDRADEQYF. CDR3 nucleotides: TGTGCCAGCAGTTTCGAGGACAGGGCCGACGAGCAGTACTTC. This rearrangement joins TRBV27 to TRBJ2-7; 8 bases are shared with TRBD1. Trimming at V came to 3 bases and at J to 5 bases, leaving 6 bases not matched to a gene. Looked up from germline, CDR1 is MNHEY and CDR2 is SMNVEV (reference sequence). The CDR3 runs 14 residues.

The gene calls are TRBV28 and TRBJ1-4; TRBD1 is a possible D gene (6 bases). The V end lost 7 bases, the J end lost 8 bases, and 11 bases lay between the germline ends. The CDR3 loop spans 12 amino acids. CDR1 and CDR2 (germline): MDHEN, SYDVKM. CDR3 sequence: CASKRGGEKLFF. The CDR3 DNA reads as TGTGCCAGCAAGAGGGGGGGCGAAAAACTGTTTTTT. Full variable domain (outside the CDR3, taken from reference TRBV28 and TRBJ1-4): DVKVTQSSRYLVKRTGEKVFLECVQDMDHENMFWYRQDPGLGLRLIYFSYDVKMKEKGDIPEGYSVSREKKERFSLILESASTNQTSMYLCASKRGGEKLFFGSGTQLSVL.

The rearrangement joins TRBV6-1 to TRBJ2-5; TRBD1 might be the D (6 bases). Trimming shortened V by 7 bases and J by 1 base, and 10 bases separated the two germline ends. The CDR3 extends over 13 amino acids. Per germline, CDR1 MNHNS and CDR2 SASEGT. In DNA, the CDR3 is TGTGCCAGCATGGAAGGGGGCCAAGAGACCCAGTACTTC. It yields the protein CASMEGGQETQYF.

V and J are TRBV11-2 and TRBJ2-5; D is possibly TRBD2 (5 bases). This CDR3 comprises 14 residues. Trimming stripped 5 bases from V and 5 bases from J, with 15 bases between. CDR1 and CDR2 from the germline V gene are SGHAT and FQNNGV. CDR3 loop: CASSLDGNRETQYF. CDR3 in DNA: TGTGCCAGCAGCCTCGACGGGAATCGCGAGACCCAGTACTTC.

The chain employs TRBV28 and TRBJ2-7; D may be TRBD2 (7 bases). The CDR3 totals 14 residues. Germline-derived CDR1 and CDR2 are MDHEN and SYDVKM. V was trimmed by 7 bases and J by 7 bases, leaving 20 bases between them. The CDR3: CASIFSGGPGEQYF. As DNA, the CDR3 is TGTGCCAGCATTTTCTCCGGGGGGCCGGGGGAGCAGTACTTC.

The chain combines TRBV7-6 with TRBJ1-1, with TRBD1 as a possible D gene (5 bases). This CDR3 spans 14 amino acids. CDR1 SGHVS and CDR2 FNYEAQ come from the germline V gene. V was shortened by 4 bases and J by 1 base, with 10 bases between the two germline ends. The CDR3 DNA sequence: TGTGCCAGCAGCTCTACAGACAGGAACACTGAAGCTTTCTTT. This translates into CASSSTDRNTEAFF.

The chain couples TRBV14 to TRBJ2-7, with 12 bases identical to TRBD2. The CDR3 contains 15 residues. V lost 2 bases and J lost 3; bases outside the gene matches: 2. The germline CDR1 and CDR2 sequences are SGHDN and FVKESK. CDR3 nucleotide sequence: TGTGCCAGCAGCCAATCTAGCGGGAGGGTCTACGAGCAGTACTTC. Translated, it gives CASSQSSGRVYEQYF.

The rearrangement links TRBV7-2 to TRBJ1-1; TRBD1 matches at 7 bases. CDR1 and CDR2 from the germline V gene are SGHTA and FQGNSA. V lost 3 bases to trimming and J lost 0 bases; unmatched junction nucleotides: 10. This CDR3 contains 17 residues. The CDR3 sequence: CASSFTDPGQMNTEAFF. As DNA, the CDR3 is TGTGCCAGCAGCTTTACAGATCCGGGACAGATGAACACTGAAGCTTTCTTT.

The chain is built from TRBV27 and TRBJ2-2; 7 positions agree with TRBD1. The V and J ends lost 6 bases and 9 bases, in that order; junction bases with no gene match: 7. The CDR3 is 13 residues long. Germline-derived CDR1 and CDR2 are MNHEY and SMNVEV (reference sequence). CDR3 in DNA: TGTGCCAGCAGGACCGTGACAGGGCGGGAGCTGTTTTTT. This encodes CASRTVTGRELFF.